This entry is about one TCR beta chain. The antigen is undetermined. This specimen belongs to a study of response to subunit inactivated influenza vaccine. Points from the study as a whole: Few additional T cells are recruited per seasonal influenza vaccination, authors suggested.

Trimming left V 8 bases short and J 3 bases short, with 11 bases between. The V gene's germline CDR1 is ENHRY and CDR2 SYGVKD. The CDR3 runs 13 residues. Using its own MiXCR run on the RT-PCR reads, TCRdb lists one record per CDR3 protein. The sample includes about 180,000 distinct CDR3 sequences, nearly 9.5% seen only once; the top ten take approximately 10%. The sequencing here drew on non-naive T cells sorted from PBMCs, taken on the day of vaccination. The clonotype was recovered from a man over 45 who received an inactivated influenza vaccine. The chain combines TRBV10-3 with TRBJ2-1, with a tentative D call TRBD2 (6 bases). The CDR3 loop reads CAIRDSNYNEQFF. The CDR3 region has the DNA TGTGCCATCCGGGACTCGAACTACAATGAGCAGTTCTTC.